The next 21 T cell receptor beta chains were all read from a single sample in a study of blood T cells in healthy people across ages. It was with a sample-barcoded 5' primer and a J-beta primer mix that a second PCR of about 6 to 11 cycles was run. TCRdb reprocessed the 5' RACE reads with MiXCR, giving one entry per CDR3 protein. The sample comprises roughly 1.4 million distinct CDR3 sequences, around 59% of which are singletons, and 6.5% to 8% rests with the top ten. Sample: blood. The receptors originated from a man aged 18 to 30 in good health.

Written as DNA, the CDR3 is TGTGCCATCAGTGATGGACAGGGGGTGACTGGAAACACCATATATTTT. Amino acid sequence: CAISDGQGVTGNTIYF. V gene TRBV10-3 combines with J gene TRBJ1-3; 10 positions agree with TRBD1. The V gene end was trimmed by 3 bases and the J gene end by 2 bases; junction bases not matched to a gene: 4. Germline CDR1 is ENHRY and CDR2 is SYGVKD. There are 16 residues in the CDR3.

This chain connects TRBV2 to TRBJ2-7; D is undetermined. V lost 5 bases and J lost 2, with 13 bases in between. The CDR3 sequence is 14 residues long. Germline values: CDR1 SNHLY, CDR2 FYNNEI. The CDR3 DNA reads as TGTGCCAGCAGTCGAGGTTACATCACCTACGAGCAGTACTTC. Translating gives CASSRGYITYEQYF.

The V call is TRBV6-5, the J call TRBJ2-5; possible D gene TRBD2, 5 bases. The CDR3 runs to 13 residues. Germline CDR1 MNHEY, CDR2 SVGAGI. Between the trimmed V and J ends, which lost 2 bases and 9 bases, there was a span of 13 bases. The CDR3: CASSYGGVGAQYF. The CDR3 coding sequence is TGTGCCAGCAGTTACGGTGGCGTCGGGGCCCAGTACTTC.

Only a few counts were recorded for this clonotype. The chain combines TRBV12-3 or TRBV12-4 with TRBJ2-1; 12 bases are a match to TRBD2. The CDR3 extends over 15 amino acids. The V and J ends lost 8 bases and 7 bases, in that order; junction bases with no gene match: 9. The CDR3 DNA reads TGTGCCAGCGGCCTGACTAGCGGGGGTCGTAATGAGCAGTTCTTC. This translates into CASGLTSGGRNEQFF.

This clonotype has just a few counts. The chain combines TRBV7-2 with TRBJ1-1; D gene uncertain. Per the germline V gene, CDR1 is SGHTA and CDR2 is FQGNSA. The CDR3 loop spans 13 amino acids. V shed 5 bases and J shed 6 bases, with 13 bases lying between them. CDR3 sequence (DNA): TGTGCCAGCAGCCCAGCAAATACGGCTGAAGCTTTCTTT. Encoded protein: CASSPANTAEAFF.

This clonotype was found once. The gene calls are TRBV7-9 and TRBJ2-5; D is undetermined. The CDR3 runs to 14 residues. CDR1 and CDR2 (germline): SEHNR, FQNEAQ (reference sequence). The germline V and J ends were trimmed by 4 bases and 5 bases, with 14 bases remaining between them. CDR3 sequence: CASSYVGRRETQYF. For the CDR3, the DNA is TGTGCCAGCAGCTACGTCGGGCGCCGGGAGACCCAGTACTTC. The complete variable domain, with remaining parts taken from reference TRBV7-9 and TRBJ2-5, reads DTGVSQNPRHKITKRGQNVTFRCDPISEHNRLYWYRQTLGQGPEFLTYFQNEAQLEKSRLLSDRFSAERPKGSFSTLEIQRTEQGDSAMYLCASSYVGRRETQYFGPGTRLLVL.

This clonotype was seen only a few times. The gene calls are TRBV28 and TRBJ1-1, with 8 positions matching TRBD1. The V and J ends lost 5 bases and 8 bases, in that order; junction bases with no gene match: 7. The CDR3 runs to 13 residues. The germline V gene encodes CDR1 MDHEN and CDR2 SYDVKM. CDR3 nucleotides: TGTGCCAGCAGTCAGGACAGGGCCAGAGAAGCTTTCTTT. The encoded protein is CASSQDRAREAFF. Variable domain in full (rest from reference TRBV28 and TRBJ1-1): DVKVTQSSRYLVKRTGEKVFLECVQDMDHENMFWYRQDPGLGLRLIYFSYDVKMKEKGDIPEGYSVSREKKERFSLILESASTNQTSMYLCASSQDRAREAFFGQGTRLTVV.

The chain joins TRBV4-2 to TRBJ2-3; D remains ambiguous. Trimming took 1 base from V and 2 from J, leaving 10 bases between them. The germline gives CDR1 LGHNA, CDR2 YNFKEQ. The CDR3 sequence is 15 residues long. The CDR3 sequence: CASSQVWKPTDTQYF. The CDR3 coding sequence is TGTGCCAGCAGCCAAGTCTGGAAACCCACAGATACGCAGTATTTT.

This clonotype was recorded a few times. The chain links TRBV27 to TRBJ2-1, with TRBD2 matching 11 bases. Germline trimming cut 7 bases from V and 3 bases from J; bases unmatched to any gene: 11. CDR1 MNHEY and CDR2 SMNVEV come from the germline V gene (reference sequence). The CDR3 extends over 17 amino acids. The CDR3 sequence: CASTQGASGGLYNEQFF. The CDR3 DNA follows: TGTGCCAGCACCCAAGGGGCTAGCGGGGGGCTCTACAATGAGCAGTTCTTC.

This clonotype has only a few counts. The V call is TRBV12-3 or TRBV12-4, the J call TRBJ2-7; D gene uncertain. The CDR3 covers 12 residues. The V and J ends lost 8 bases and 5 bases respectively, with 13 bases between them. The CDR3: CASRSSGDEQYF. CDR3 in DNA: TGTGCCAGCCGATCTAGTGGGGACGAGCAGTACTTC.

The CDR3 sequence is CASRPSSGLNYGYTF. For the CDR3, the DNA is TGTGCCAGCAGGCCTAGTTCGGGACTTAACTATGGCTACACCTTC. The rearrangement uses TRBV12-3 or TRBV12-4 and TRBJ1-2; D perhaps matches TRBD1 (5 bases). V was clipped by 6 bases and J by 1 base, with 15 bases between them. The CDR3 spans 15 residues.

The chain carries TRBV7-7 and TRBJ2-1; possibly TRBD2 for D (6 bases). Germline V gives CDR1 SSHAT, CDR2 FNYEAQ (reference sequence). Trimming cost V 3 bases and J 7 bases, with 19 bases left between them. The CDR3 spans 16 residues. CDR3 sequence reads: CASSFGDSSPQNEQFF. CDR3 nucleotides: TGTGCCAGCAGCTTCGGGGACTCCAGCCCCCAGAATGAGCAGTTCTTC.

The chain joins TRBV20-1 to TRBJ2-3; 8 nucleotides match TRBD2. Germline CDR1 and CDR2: DFQATT and SNEGSKA (reference sequence). This CDR3 contains 14 residues. V dropped 6 bases and J dropped 2; count of bases not matched to a gene: 7. CDR3 DNA: TGCAGTGCCAAAACTAGCGGTTTCACAGATACGCAGTATTTT. Translated: CSAKTSGFTDTQYF.

The genes are TRBV4-1 and TRBJ2-7, with TRBD1 matching 7 bases. After removal of 1 base from V and 3 bases from J, the junction contained 15 bases not matched to a gene. Looked up from germline, CDR1 is MGHRA and CDR2 is YSYEKL. This CDR3 spans 18 amino acids. The chain's CDR3 is CASSQVSEQDRSVYEQYF. The CDR3 DNA reads TGCGCCAGCAGCCAAGTTAGCGAGCAGGACAGGTCGGTCTACGAGCAGTACTTC.

This chain joins TRBV27 and TRBJ2-1; TRBD1 or TRBD2 may be the D gene (6 bases each). Germline CDR1 is MNHEY and CDR2 is SMNVEV (reference sequence). V was shortened by 6 bases and J by 9 bases, with 18 bases between the two germline ends. The length of the CDR3 is 14 residues. CDR3 loop: CASSRGQTSGEQFF. For the CDR3, the DNA is TGTGCCAGCAGCCGGGGGCAGACAAGCGGTGAGCAGTTCTTC.

The rearrangement links TRBV27 to TRBJ2-1; either TRBD1 or TRBD2 may supply D (5 bases each). There are 15 residues in the CDR3. The germline V gene encodes CDR1 MNHEY and CDR2 SMNVEV (reference sequence). Trimming left V 6 bases short and J 5 bases short, with 17 bases between. The CDR3 region has the DNA TGTGCCAGCAGCCAGGGACCCCGGGCCCACAATGAGCAGTTCTTC. Amino acids: CASSQGPRAHNEQFF.

This clonotype was counted between two and nine times. The chain carries TRBV28 and TRBJ1-1; the match to TRBD1 covers 11 bases. The length of the CDR3 is 16 residues. Germline lookup yields CDR1 MDHEN and CDR2 SYDVKM. Trimming removed 3 bases from V and 11 bases from J; junction bases left unmatched: 14. The CDR3 DNA sequence: TGTGCCAGCAGTTTCGGGACAGGGGGAGTCGTTCGTTCGGCTTTCTTT. Amino acid sequence: CASSFGTGGVVRSAFF.

The chain recombines TRBV20-1 with TRBJ2-7, with a weak D call TRBD1 (6 bases). Trimming stripped 2 bases from V and 1 base from J, with 15 bases between. The CDR3 is made up of 15 amino acids. Germline lookup yields CDR1 DFQATT and CDR2 SNEGSKA (reference sequence). This CDR3 is CSARNTGQISYEQYF. The CDR3 DNA reads as TGCAGTGCTAGAAACACCGGACAGATTTCCTACGAGCAGTACTTC.

J is TRBJ1-4 and V is TRBV7-2; TRBD1 is a possible D gene (5 bases). Trimming took 4 bases from V and 4 from J, leaving 10 bases between them. Germline-derived CDR1 and CDR2 are SGHTA and FQGNSA. The CDR3 has 14 amino acids. CDR3 coding DNA: TGTGCCAGCAGCTCGGGACCGATTAATGAAAAACTGTTTTTT. Protein: CASSSGPINEKLFF.

The chain joins TRBV4-1 to TRBJ2-1; 15 positions agree with TRBD2. The CDR3 sequence is 19 residues long. The V segment lost 0 bases and the J segment 4 bases; nucleotides outside the gene matches: 7. Germline V lookup: CDR1 MGHRA, CDR2 YSYEKL. The CDR3 nucleotides read TGCGCCAGCAGCCAAGATGGACTAGCGGGAGGGACTGGTTACAATGAGCAGTTCTTC. Residues: CASSQDGLAGGTGYNEQFF.

CDR3 protein: CASSRRTSENTGELFF. DNA of the CDR3: TGTGCCAGCTCACGGAGGACTAGCGAGAACACCGGGGAGCTGTTTTTT. The chain couples TRBV18 to TRBJ2-2; 9 nucleotides line up with TRBD2. This CDR3 is built from 16 residues. After removal of 4 bases from V and 1 base from J, the junction contained 4 bases not matched to a gene. Germline values: CDR1 KGHSH, CDR2 LQKENI.